This T cell receptor (beta chain) was captured in a study of human T cells and chemical hapten exposure. This clonotype was counted between two and nine times. TCRdb re-called the RACE reads through MiXCR, storing one row per CDR3 protein. This sample has more than 85,000 distinct CDR3 sequences; about a tenth occur once, and the top ten carry 3% to 3.5%. Sample time point: patch test 2, 6 weeks after DPC sensitization. Treatment in this sample: therapeutic diphenylcyclopropenone sensitization with weekly scalp DPC. The sample here was whole blood, taken in connection with sensitization to the hapten diphenylcyclopropenone (DPC). This TCR was recovered from a woman in her 40s with alopecia areata. Some clones in this sample may be carry-over from other donors' samples.

Here the CDR3 DNA reads TGTGCCAGCAGCCCATTTATCGGGCAACCGAACACTGAAGCTTTCTTT. This gives the protein CASSPFIGQPNTEAFF. The chain recombines TRBV7-6 with TRBJ1-1, with D unclear. The V and J ends lost 5 bases and 1 base respectively, with 17 bases between them. Germline loops: CDR1 SGHVS, CDR2 FNYEAQ. This CDR3 is built from 16 residues.